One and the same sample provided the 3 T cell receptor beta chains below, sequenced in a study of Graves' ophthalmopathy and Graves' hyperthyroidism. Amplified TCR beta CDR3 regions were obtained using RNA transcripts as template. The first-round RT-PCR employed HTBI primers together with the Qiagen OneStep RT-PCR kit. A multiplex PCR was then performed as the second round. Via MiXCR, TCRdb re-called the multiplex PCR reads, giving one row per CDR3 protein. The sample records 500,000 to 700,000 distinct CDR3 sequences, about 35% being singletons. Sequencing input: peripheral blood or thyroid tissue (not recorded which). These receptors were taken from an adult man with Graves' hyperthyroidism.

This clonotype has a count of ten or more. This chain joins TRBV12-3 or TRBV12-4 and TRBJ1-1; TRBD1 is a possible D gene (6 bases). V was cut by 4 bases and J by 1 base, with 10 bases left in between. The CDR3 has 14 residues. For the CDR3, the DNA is TGTGCCAGCAGTTCCCAGGGGAGGAACACTGAAGCTTTCTTT. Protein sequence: CASSSQGRNTEAFF.

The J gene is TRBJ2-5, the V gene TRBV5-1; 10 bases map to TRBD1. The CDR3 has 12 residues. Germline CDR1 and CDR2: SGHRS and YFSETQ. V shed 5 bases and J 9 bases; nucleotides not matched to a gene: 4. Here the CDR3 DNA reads TGCGCCAGCAGACAAGGACAGGGGGCCCAGTACTTC. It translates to CASRQGQGAQYF.

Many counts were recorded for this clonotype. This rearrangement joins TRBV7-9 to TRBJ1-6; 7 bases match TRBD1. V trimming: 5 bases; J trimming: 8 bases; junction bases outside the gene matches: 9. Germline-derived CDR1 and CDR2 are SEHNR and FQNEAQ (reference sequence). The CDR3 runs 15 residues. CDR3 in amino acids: CASSQDREPYSPLHF. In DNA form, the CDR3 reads TGTGCCAGCAGCCAAGACAGGGAACCCTATTCACCCCTCCACTTT.